A selection of T cell receptor beta chains follows, all from one sample in a study of blood T cell repertoires in COVID-19. Assay used: immunoSEQ multiplex PCR; TCRdb lists only in-frame clones, some missing. The sample holds fewer than 250,000 clones; 70% to 80% are singletons and the top ten take 9.5% to 15%. Sequenced material: peripheral blood. All receptors come from a woman aged 50 to 60 with acute or convalescent COVID-19. The CDR3 runs from the conserved cysteine through the conserved F or W. The D gene is left open where the match is weak. Only part of the rows carry a size: once, few, many, or a class if the clone is expanded.

>TRBV5-1|TRBD2|TRBJ2-3|17|NA
CASSSRGGLDLTDTQYF
TGCGCCAGCAGCTCCCGGGGGGGCCTTGACCTCACAGATACGCAGTATTTT
>TRBV6-1|NA|TRBJ1-5|15|NA
CASSESGGRGQPQHF
TGTGCCAGCAGTGAATCGGGGGGCCGGGGACAGCCCCAGCATTTT
>TRBV6-5|TRBD2|TRBJ2-3|15|NA
CASSYLGTSGDTQYF
TGTGCCAGCAGTTACTTAGGGACTAGCGGCGATACGCAGTATTTT
>TRBV24-1|NA|TRBJ1-4|16|NA
CATSDRDSATNEKLFF
TGTGCCACCAGTGACCGGGACTCTGCAACTAATGAAAAACTGTTTTTT
>TRBV6-5|NA|TRBJ2-2|15|NA
CASSYDPSRPGELFF
TGTGCCAGCAGTTACGACCCTAGCCGGCCCGGGGAGCTGTTTTTT
>TRBV5-5|NA|TRBJ1-5|14|NA
CASSLEGGNQPQHF
TGTGCCAGCAGCTTGGAGGGGGGCAATCAGCCCCAGCATTTT
>TRBV7-2|NA|TRBJ1-1|14|NA
CASRLRGFRTEAFF
TGTGCCAGCAGGCTCAGAGGGTTTCGGACTGAAGCTTTCTTT
>TRBV2|TRBD2|TRBJ2-1|14|NA
CASSRLAEYNEQFF
TGTGCCAGCAGTCGACTAGCGGAGTACAATGAGCAGTTCTTC
>TRBV19|NA|TRBJ2-5|13|NA
CASSVAEQETQYF
TGTGCCAGTAGTGTGGCGGAACAAGAGACCCAGTACTTC
>TRBV30|TRBD2|TRBJ2-1|15|NA
CAWSVLAGGRDEQFF
TGTGCCTGGAGTGTCCTAGCGGGGGGTCGTGATGAGCAGTTCTTC
>TRBV27|NA|TRBJ2-7|14|NA
CASSFRQGSNEQYF
TGTGCCAGCAGCTTTCGGCAGGGAAGCAACGAGCAGTACTTC
>TRBV6-5|TRBD1|TRBJ1-4|15|NA
CASRPQGQLNEKLFF
TGTGCCAGCAGACCCCAGGGACAGCTTAATGAAAAACTGTTTTTT
>TRBV19|NA|TRBJ1-5|13|once
CASGRQGNQPQHF
TGTGCCAGTGGGCGGCAGGGGAATCAGCCCCAGCATTTT
>TRBV3-1/TRBV3-2|TRBD2|TRBJ2-2|19|NA
CASSPERRSGRGNTGELFF
TGTGCCAGCAGCCCGGAGAGGAGAAGCGGGAGGGGGAACACCGGGGAGCTGTTTTTT
>TRBV29-1|NA|TRBJ1-1|15|NA
CSLPMSPRMNTEAFF
TGCAGCTTACCAATGTCCCCCAGGATGAACACTGAAGCTTTCTTT
>TRBV10-2|TRBD1|TRBJ1-1|12|many
CASSTGGTEAFF
TGCGCCAGCAGTACAGGGGGCACTGAAGCTTTCTTT
>TRBV18|TRBD2|TRBJ2-1|18|NA
CASSPGLAGGQGGNEQFF
TGTGCCAGCTCACCAGGACTAGCGGGAGGGCAAGGTGGAAATGAGCAGTTCTTC
>TRBV2|TRBD1|TRBJ1-5|16|NA
CASSERTGGGNQPQHF
TGTGCCAGCAGTGAAAGGACAGGGGGAGGCAATCAGCCCCAGCATTTT
>TRBV10-3|NA|TRBJ2-1|11|NA
CAISVSNEQFF
TGTGCCATCAGTGTTAGCAATGAGCAGTTCTTC
>TRBV6-2/TRBV6-3|TRBD1|TRBJ2-2|18|NA
CASSFLHHRDRNTGELFF
TGTGCCAGCAGTTTTCTCCACCACCGGGACAGAAACACCGGGGAGCTGTTTTTT
>TRBV4-2|NA|TRBJ2-7|16|NA
CASSQDDYPSSYEQYF
TGTGCCAGCAGCCAAGACGACTACCCGAGCTCCTACGAGCAGTACTTC
>TRBV7-9|TRBD2|TRBJ2-1|15|NA
CASSLAGAGMYEQFF
TGTGCCAGCAGCTTAGCGGGAGCGGGAATGTATGAGCAGTTCTTC
>TRBV4-3|NA|TRBJ1-2|16|NA
CASSQDLLGAGRGYTF
TGCGCCAGCAGCCAAGATCTTCTAGGGGCGGGGCGAGGCTACACCTTC
>TRBV11-3|TRBD2|TRBJ2-3|16|NA
CASSSGLAGVVDTQYF
TGTGCCAGCAGCTCGGGACTAGCGGGAGTGGTGGATACGCAGTATTTT
>TRBV5-1|TRBD1|TRBJ2-7|15|NA
CASSSPGTGNYEQYF
TGCGCCAGCAGCTCGCCCGGGACAGGGAACTACGAGCAGTACTTC
>TRBV6-5|NA|TRBJ2-1|15|NA
CASSRTESSYNEQFF
TGTGCCAGCAGCCGGACAGAGAGCTCCTACAATGAGCAGTTCTTC
>TRBV27|TRBD1|TRBJ1-2|14|NA
CASSLKDRGFGYTF
TGTGCCAGCAGTTTAAAGGACAGGGGGTTTGGCTACACCTTC
>TRBV6-6|NA|TRBJ1-5|16|NA
CASSPKDRSSNQPQHF
TGTGCCAGCAGTCCAAAGGACAGATCTAGCAATCAGCCCCAGCATTTT
>TRBV25-1|TRBD2|TRBJ2-7|15|NA
CASSDPSGSSYEQYF
TGTGCCAGCAGTGACCCTAGCGGGAGCTCTTACGAGCAGTACTTC
>TRBV29-1|TRBD1|TRBJ2-7|14|NA
CSASGGTGSGEQYF
TGCAGCGCTTCAGGGGGGACAGGCTCTGGCGAGCAGTACTTC
>TRBV6-5|NA|TRBJ1-3|15|NA
CASSYRRDKRDTIYF
TGTGCCAGCAGTTACCGTAGAGACAAGAGGGACACCATATATTTT
>TRBV6-5|NA|TRBJ2-3|15|NA
CASSRTRGETDTQYF
TGTGCCAGCAGTCGTACTAGAGGTGAAACAGATACGCAGTATTTT
>TRBV15|NA|TRBJ2-5|15|NA
CATSRDKSRGETQYF
TGTGCCACCAGCAGAGATAAAAGCCGGGGGGAGACCCAGTACTTC
>TRBV6-2/TRBV6-3|TRBD2|TRBJ2-7|15|once
CASSFRTSGSYEQYF
TGTGCCAGCAGCTTTCGGACTAGCGGCTCCTACGAGCAGTACTTC
>TRBV7-8|TRBD1|TRBJ1-6|16|once
CASSLSGDRYNSPLHF
TGTGCCAGCAGCTTAAGTGGGGACAGGTATAATTCACCCCTCCACTTT
>TRBV24-1|TRBD1|TRBJ2-5|17|NA
CATSPGQGSVRRETQYF
TGTGCCACCAGTCCCGGACAGGGATCGGTACGGAGAGAGACCCAGTACTTC
>TRBV19|TRBD1|TRBJ1-3|15|NA
CASSRDRSSGNTIYF
TGTGCCAGTAGTCGGGACAGAAGTTCTGGAAACACCATATATTTT
>TRBV5-5|TRBD1|TRBJ2-7|16|NA
CASSPGQQKASYEQYF
TGTGCCAGCAGCCCGGGACAGCAAAAAGCCTCCTACGAGCAGTACTTC
>TRBV18|TRBD2|TRBJ2-1|17|NA
CASSPPDQRGFRNEQFF
TGTGCCAGCTCACCACCCGACCAGCGGGGGTTTCGGAATGAGCAGTTCTTC
>TRBV5-4|TRBD1|TRBJ1-4|16|NA
CASSIRTGKANEKLFF
TGTGCCAGCAGCATCCGGACAGGGAAGGCTAATGAAAAACTGTTTTTT
>TRBV28|TRBD2|TRBJ2-1|16|NA
CASSLTSGSTYNEQFF
TGTGCCAGCAGTTTAACTAGCGGGAGTACCTACAATGAGCAGTTCTTC
>TRBV19|TRBD1|TRBJ2-3|15|once
CASSRDRSITDTQYF
TGTGCCAGTAGCCGGGACAGGTCGATCACAGATACGCAGTATTTT
>TRBV28|TRBD1|TRBJ2-7|17|few
CASSLGTGGFKSYEQYF
TGTGCCAGCAGTTTAGGGACAGGGGGCTTCAAAAGCTACGAGCAGTACTTC
>TRBV7-2|TRBD1|TRBJ2-1|15|NA
CASSPAGTGGNEQFF
TGTGCCAGCAGCCCCGCCGGGACAGGGGGCAATGAGCAGTTCTTC
>TRBV30|NA|TRBJ2-7|12|NA
CAWGGGHYEQYF
TGTGCCTGGGGGGGCGGGCACTACGAGCAGTACTTC
>TRBV7-9|NA|TRBJ1-2|13|few
CASSALGGYGYTF
TGTGCCAGCAGCGCCCTCGGGGGCTATGGCTACACCTTC
>TRBV19|TRBD2|TRBJ2-1|17|few
CASSVTTSGSSYNEQFF
TGTGCCAGTAGTGTAACGACTAGCGGGAGCTCCTACAATGAGCAGTTCTTC
>TRBV28|TRBD1|TRBJ1-1|16|NA
CASSLDRALLNTEAFF
TGTGCCAGCAGTTTGGACAGGGCCCTCTTGAACACTGAAGCTTTCTTT
>TRBV19|TRBD2|TRBJ2-1|15|NA
CASSIGLAGRAEQFF
TGTGCCAGTAGTATAGGACTAGCGGGGAGGGCTGAGCAGTTCTTC
>TRBV2|TRBD1|TRBJ2-2|14|NA
CASSDRQGAGELFF
TGTGCCAGCAGTGACCGACAGGGGGCCGGGGAGCTGTTTTTT